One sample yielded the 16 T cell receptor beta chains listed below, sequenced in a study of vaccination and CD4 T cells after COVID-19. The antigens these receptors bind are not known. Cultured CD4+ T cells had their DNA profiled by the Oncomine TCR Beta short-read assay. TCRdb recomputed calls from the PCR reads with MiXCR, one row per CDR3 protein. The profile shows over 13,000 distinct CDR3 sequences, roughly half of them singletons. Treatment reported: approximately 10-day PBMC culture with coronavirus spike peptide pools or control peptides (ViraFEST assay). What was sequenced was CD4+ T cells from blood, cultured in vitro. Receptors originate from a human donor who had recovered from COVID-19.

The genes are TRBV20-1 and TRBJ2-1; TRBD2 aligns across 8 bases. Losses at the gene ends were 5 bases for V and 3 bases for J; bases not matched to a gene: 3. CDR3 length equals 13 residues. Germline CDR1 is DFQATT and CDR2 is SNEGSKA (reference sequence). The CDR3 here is CSAYSGDYNEQFF. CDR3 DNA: TGCAGTGCTTATAGCGGGGACTACAATGAGCAGTTCTTC.

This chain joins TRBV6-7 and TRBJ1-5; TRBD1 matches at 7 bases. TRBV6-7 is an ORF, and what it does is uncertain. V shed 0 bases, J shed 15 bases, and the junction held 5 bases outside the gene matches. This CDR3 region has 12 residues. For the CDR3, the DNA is TGTGCCAGCAGTTACTCAAAGTGGGACAGGCATTTT. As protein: CASSYSKWDRHF.

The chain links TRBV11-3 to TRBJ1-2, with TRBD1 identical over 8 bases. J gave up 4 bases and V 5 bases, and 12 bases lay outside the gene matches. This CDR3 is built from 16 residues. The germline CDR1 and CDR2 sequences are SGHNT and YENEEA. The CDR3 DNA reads TGTGCCAGCAGCGACAGGGGTAGACAGGGAGTCTATGGCTACACCTTC. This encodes CASSDRGRQGVYGYTF. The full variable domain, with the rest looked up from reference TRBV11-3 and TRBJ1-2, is EAGVVQSPRYKIIEKKQPVAFWCNPISGHNTLYWYLQNLGQGPELLIRYENEEAVDDSQLPKDRFSAERLKGVDSTLKIQPAELGDSAVYLCASSDRGRQGVYGYTFGSGTRLTVV.

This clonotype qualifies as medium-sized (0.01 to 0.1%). The CDR3 nucleotides read TGTGCCAGCAGTTTATTTGGGACAAACACTGAAGCTTTCTTT. Translation: CASSLFGTNTEAFF. The V call is TRBV27, the J call TRBJ1-1; possible D gene TRBD1, 6 bases. V dropped 1 base and J dropped 2 bases, with 8 bases sitting between them. This CDR3 contains 14 residues. CDR1 is MNHEY, CDR2 SMNVEV, per germline (reference sequence).

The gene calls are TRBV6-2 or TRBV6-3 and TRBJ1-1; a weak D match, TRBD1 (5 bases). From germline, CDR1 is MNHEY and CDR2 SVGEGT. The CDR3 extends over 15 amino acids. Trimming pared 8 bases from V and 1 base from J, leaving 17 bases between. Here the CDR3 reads CASLLAGHQNTEAFF. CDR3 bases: TGTGCCAGCCTGCTCGCTGGACACCAGAACACTGAAGCTTTCTTT.

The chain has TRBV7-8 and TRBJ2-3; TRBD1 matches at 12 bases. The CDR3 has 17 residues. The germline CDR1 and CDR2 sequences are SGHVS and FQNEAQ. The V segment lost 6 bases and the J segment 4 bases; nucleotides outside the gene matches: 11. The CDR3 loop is CASRRNSGTGGADTQYF. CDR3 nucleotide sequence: TGTGCCAGCAGGCGAAATTCCGGGACAGGGGGCGCAGATACGCAGTATTTT.

DNA of the CDR3: TGTGCCAGCAGCCGGTGGGTGGGGGACACTGAAGCTTTCTTT. It yields the protein CASSRWVGDTEAFF. The genes are TRBV14 and TRBJ1-1; a weak D match, TRBD1 (5 bases). Trimming pared 4 bases from V and 3 bases from J, leaving 12 bases between. The CDR3 totals 14 residues. The V gene's germline CDR1 is SGHDN and CDR2 FVKESK.

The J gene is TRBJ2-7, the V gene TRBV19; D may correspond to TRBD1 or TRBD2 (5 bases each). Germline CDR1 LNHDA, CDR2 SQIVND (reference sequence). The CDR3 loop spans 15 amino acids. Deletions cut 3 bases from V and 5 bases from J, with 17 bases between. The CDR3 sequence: CASSIPGAVVDEQYF. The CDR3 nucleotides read TGTGCCAGTAGTATCCCCGGGGCCGTGGTGGACGAGCAGTACTTC.

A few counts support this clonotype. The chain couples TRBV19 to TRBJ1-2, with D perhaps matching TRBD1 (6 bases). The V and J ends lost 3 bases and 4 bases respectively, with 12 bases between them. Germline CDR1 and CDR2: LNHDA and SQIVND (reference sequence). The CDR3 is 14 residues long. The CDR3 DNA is TGTGCCAGTAGTATTGGGTCCAGGGGCTATGGCTACACCTTC. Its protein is CASSIGSRGYGYTF.

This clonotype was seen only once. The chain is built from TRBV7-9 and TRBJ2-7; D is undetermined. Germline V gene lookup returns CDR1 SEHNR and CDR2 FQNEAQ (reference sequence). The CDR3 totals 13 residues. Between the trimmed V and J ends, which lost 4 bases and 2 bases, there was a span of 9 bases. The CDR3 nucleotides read TGTGCCAGCAGCTCTGGACGTACCTACGAGCAGTACTTC. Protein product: CASSSGRTYEQYF.

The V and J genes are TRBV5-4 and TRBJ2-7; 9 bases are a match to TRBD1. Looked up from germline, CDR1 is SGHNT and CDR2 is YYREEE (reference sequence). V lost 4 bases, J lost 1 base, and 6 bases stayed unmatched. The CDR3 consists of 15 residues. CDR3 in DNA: TGTGCCAGCAGCCTAGGACAGGGGCAGTCCTACGAGCAGTACTTC. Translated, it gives CASSLGQGQSYEQYF.

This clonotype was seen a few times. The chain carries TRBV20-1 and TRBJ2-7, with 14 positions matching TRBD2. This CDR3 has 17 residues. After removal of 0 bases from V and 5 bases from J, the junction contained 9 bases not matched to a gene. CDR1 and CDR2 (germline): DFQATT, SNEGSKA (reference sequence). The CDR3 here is CSARDLWTSGGMNEQYF. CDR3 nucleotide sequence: TGCAGTGCTAGAGATCTATGGACTAGCGGGGGGATGAACGAGCAGTACTTC.

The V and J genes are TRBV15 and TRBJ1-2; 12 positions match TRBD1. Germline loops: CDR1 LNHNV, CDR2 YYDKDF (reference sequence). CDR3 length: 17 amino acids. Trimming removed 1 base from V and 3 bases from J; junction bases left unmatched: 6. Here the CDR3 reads CATSRAWDRGHDYGYTF. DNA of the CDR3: TGTGCCACCAGCAGAGCCTGGGACAGGGGGCACGACTATGGCTACACCTTC.

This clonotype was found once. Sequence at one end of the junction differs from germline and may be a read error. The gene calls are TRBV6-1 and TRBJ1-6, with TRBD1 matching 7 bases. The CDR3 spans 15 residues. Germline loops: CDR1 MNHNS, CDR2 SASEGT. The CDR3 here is CASRAGTVYNTPLHF. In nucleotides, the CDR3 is TGTGCCAGCAGAGCCGGGACAGTTTATAATACACCCCTCCACTTT.

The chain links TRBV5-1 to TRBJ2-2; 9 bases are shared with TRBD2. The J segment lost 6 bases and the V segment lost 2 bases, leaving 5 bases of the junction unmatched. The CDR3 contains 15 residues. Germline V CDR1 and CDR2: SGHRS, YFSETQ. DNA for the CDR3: TGCGCCAGCAGCTTTATAGCGGGAGTGGCCGGGGAGCTGTTTTTT. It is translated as CASSFIAGVAGELFF.

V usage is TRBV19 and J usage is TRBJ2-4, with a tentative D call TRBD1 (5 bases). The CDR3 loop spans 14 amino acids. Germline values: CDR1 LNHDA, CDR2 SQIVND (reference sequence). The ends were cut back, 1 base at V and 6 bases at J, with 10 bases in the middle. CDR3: CASSIAGLINIQYF. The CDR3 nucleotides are TGTGCCAGTAGTATAGCAGGGTTGATAAACATTCAGTACTTC.